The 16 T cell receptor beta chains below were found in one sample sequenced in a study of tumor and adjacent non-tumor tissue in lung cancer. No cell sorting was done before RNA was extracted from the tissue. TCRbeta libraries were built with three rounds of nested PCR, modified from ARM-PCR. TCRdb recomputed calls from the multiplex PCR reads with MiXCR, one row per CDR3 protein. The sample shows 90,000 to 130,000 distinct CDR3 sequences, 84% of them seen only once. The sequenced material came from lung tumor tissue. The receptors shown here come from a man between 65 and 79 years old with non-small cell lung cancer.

In DNA form, the CDR3 reads TGTGCCAGCAGCCAAGTGGTCACACAGTACTTC. Residues: CASSQVVTQYF. The chain carries TRBV14 and TRBJ2-5; no clear D gene. Germline V lookup: CDR1 SGHDN, CDR2 FVKESK. The CDR3 runs 11 residues. V was pared by 1 base and J by 11 bases, with 8 bases between.

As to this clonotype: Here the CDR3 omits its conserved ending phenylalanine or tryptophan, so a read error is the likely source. The CDR3, as DNA: TGTGCCAGCAGCTTCAGCGGGAGCCGGACTGAAGCTTTCCTT. It codes for CASSFSGSRTEAFL. The chain is built from TRBV11-2 and TRBJ1-1; D uncertain. V shed 3 bases and J shed 5 bases, with 13 bases lying between them. The CDR3 sequence is 14 residues long. Germline CDR1 is SGHAT and CDR2 is FQNNGV.

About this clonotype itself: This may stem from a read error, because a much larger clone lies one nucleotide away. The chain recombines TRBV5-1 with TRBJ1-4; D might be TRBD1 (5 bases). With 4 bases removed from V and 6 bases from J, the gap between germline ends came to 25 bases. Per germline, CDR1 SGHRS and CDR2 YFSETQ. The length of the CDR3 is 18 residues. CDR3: CASSQSVAGKVNDEKLFF. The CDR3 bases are TGCGCCAGCAGCCAGAGTGTGGCAGGGAAAGTAAATGATGAAAAACTGTTTTTT.

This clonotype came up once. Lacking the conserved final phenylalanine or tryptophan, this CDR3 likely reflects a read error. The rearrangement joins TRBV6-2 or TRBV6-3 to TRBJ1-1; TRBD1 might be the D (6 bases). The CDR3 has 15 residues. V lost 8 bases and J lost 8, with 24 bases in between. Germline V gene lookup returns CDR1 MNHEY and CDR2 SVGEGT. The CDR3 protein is CASRPFMGQKREAFS. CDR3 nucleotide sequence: TGTGCCAGCCGACCTTTTATGGGACAAAAAAGAGAAGCTTTCTCT.

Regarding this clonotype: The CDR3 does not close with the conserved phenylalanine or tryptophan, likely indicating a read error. DNA for the CDR3: TGTGACAGCAGCAAGGGGGTTGAGGGTGGTACTGAAGCTTTCTCT. This translates into CDSSKGVEGGTEAFS. This chain joins TRBV4-2 and TRBJ1-1; the D gene is possibly TRBD1 (6 bases). This CDR3 region has 15 residues. Germline lookup yields CDR1 LGHNA and CDR2 YNFKEQ.

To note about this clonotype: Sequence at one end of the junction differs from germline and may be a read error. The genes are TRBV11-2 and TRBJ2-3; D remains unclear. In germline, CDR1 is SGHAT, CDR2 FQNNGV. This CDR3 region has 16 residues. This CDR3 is CASSLTKDGSTDTQYF. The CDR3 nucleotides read TGTGCGAGCAGCTTAACTAAGGATGGAAGCACAGATACGCAGTATTTT.

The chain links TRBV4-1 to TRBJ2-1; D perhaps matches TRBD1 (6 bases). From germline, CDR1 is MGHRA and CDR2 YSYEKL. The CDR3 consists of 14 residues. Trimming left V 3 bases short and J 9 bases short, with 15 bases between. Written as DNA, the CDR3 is TGCGCCAGCAGCCAGGTGAGCGAGGGGGTTGAGCAGTTCTTC. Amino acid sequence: CASSQVSEGVEQFF.

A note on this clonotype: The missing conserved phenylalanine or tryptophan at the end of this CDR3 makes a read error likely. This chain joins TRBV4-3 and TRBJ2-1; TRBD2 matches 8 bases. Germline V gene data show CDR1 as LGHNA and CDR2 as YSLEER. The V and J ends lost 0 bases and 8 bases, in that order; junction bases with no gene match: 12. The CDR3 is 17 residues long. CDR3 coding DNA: TGCGCCAGCAGCCAAGAGCCAGCGGGAGCTGAATACTATGAGCAGTTCTTA. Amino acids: CASSQEPAGAEYYEQFL.

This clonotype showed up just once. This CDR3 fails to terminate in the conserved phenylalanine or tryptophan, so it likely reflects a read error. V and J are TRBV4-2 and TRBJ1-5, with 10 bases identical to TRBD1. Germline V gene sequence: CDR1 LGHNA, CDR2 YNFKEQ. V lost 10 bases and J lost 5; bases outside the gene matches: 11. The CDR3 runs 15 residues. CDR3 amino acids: CANRLQGTGDQPQHV. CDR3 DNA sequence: TGTGCCAACAGGCTTCAAGGGACAGGGGATCAGCCCCAGCATGTT.

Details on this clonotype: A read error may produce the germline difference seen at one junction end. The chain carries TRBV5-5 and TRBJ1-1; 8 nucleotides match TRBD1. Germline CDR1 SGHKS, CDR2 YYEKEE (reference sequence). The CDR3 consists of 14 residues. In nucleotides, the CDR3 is TGTGCCAGCACGGGACAGGTCAGGGGCACTGAAGTTATCTTT. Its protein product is CASTGQVRGTEVIF.

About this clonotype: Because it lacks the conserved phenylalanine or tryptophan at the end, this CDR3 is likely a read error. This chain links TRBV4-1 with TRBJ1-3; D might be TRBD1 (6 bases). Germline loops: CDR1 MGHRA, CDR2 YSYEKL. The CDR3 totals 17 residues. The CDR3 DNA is TGCGCCAGTAGCCAAATCCACGGGGGGCGCATTGGAAACACCATATATTCT. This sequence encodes CASSQIHGGRIGNTIYS.

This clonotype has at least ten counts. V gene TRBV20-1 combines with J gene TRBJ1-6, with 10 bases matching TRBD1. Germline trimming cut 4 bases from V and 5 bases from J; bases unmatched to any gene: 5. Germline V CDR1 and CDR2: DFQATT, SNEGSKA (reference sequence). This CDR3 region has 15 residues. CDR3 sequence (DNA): TGCAGTGCTAAGTCCGGGACAGGGGATAATTCACCCCTCCACTTT. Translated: CSAKSGTGDNSPLHF.

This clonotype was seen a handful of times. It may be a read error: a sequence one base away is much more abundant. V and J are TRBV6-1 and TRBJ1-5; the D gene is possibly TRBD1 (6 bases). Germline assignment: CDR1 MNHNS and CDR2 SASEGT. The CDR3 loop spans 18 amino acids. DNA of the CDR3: TGTGCCAGCAGTGAGGCCCGGACAGCCGGGTATAGCAATCAGGCCCAGCATTTT. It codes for CASSEARTAGYSNQAQHF.

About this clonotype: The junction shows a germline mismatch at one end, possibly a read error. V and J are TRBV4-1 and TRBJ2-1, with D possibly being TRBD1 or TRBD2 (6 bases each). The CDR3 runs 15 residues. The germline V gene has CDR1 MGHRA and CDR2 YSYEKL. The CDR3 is CASNQGGFDFNEQFF. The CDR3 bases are TGCGCCAGCAACCAAGGGGGGTTTGACTTCAATGAGCAGTTCTTC.

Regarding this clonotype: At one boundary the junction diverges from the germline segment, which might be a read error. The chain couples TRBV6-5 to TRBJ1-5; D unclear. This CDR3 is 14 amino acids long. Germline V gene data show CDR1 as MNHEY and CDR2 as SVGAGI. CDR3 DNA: TGTTCCAGCAGCAAGGGTGGCCTCTATCAGCCCCAGCATTTT. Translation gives CSSSKGGLYQPQHF.

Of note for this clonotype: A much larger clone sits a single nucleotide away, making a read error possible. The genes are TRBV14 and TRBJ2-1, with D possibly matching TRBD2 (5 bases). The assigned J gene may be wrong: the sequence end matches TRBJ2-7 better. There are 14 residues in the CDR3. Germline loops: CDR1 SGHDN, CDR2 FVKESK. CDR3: CASSPFPSWNEQYF. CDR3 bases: TGTGCCAGCAGCCCCTTTCCTAGCTGGAATGAGCAGTACTTC.